This T cell receptor (beta chain) was identified in a study of shared clonotypes between healthy human individuals. Study overall: Ranging from 18 to 49 in age, donors were two women and three men.

TCRdb keeps only in-frame clones here, not all; method: immunoSEQ multiplex PCR. The table has some 1 million clones, approximately 70% seen once; the top ten hold over 1.3%. CDR1 SGDLS and CDR2 YYNGEE come from the germline V gene. V gave up 0 bases and J gave up 3 bases, with 12 bases separating them. The CDR3 has 15 residues. This receptor was obtained from a man younger than 35 in good health. Sequenced material: memory CD4+ T cells sorted from blood. The subset was: CD45RA-negative fraction. This chain joins TRBV9 and TRBJ2-5; D possibly corresponds to TRBD2 (6 bases). The CDR3 sequence is CASSVGGASEETQYF. The CDR3 region has the DNA TGTGCCAGCAGCGTAGGCGGGGCTAGCGAAGAGACCCAGTACTTC. The whole variable domain, remainder taken from reference TRBV9 and TRBJ2-5, is DSGVTQTPKHLITATGQRVTLRCSPRSGDLSVYWYQQSLDQGLQFLIQYYNGEERAKGNILERFSAQQFPDLHSELNLSSLELGDSALYFCASSVGGASEETQYFGPGTRLLVL.